The 24 T cell receptor beta chains below were found in one sample sequenced in a study of shared clonotypes between healthy human individuals (TCRdb year 2020). To prepare the library, the immunoSEQ multiplex PCR assay was applied. TCRdb carries this immuneACCESS record with in-frame sequences only. Its versions omit some clonotypes, under half of them owing to an unresolved V gene in the studies checked, with the rest unexplained. The sample table lists some 1,600,000 clones, 95% to 99% of them with a count of one. The ten largest clones capture about 0.45% of the sample. Sequenced material: naive CD4+ T cells sorted from blood. This specimen's cell subset or site label, interpreted: CD45RA+ positively selected. These receptors originate from a man between 25 and 39 years old in good health.

The sample holds one count of this clone. Written as DNA, the CDR3 is TGTGCCAGCAAGAGAGGGACAGGGGAGGGCAATGAGCAGTTCTTC. Its protein product is CASKRGTGEGNEQFF. The chain couples TRBV5-6 to TRBJ2-1; TRBD1 matches at 10 bases. The V and J ends lost 6 bases and 6 bases, in that order; junction bases with no gene match: 9. The length of the CDR3 is 15 residues. Germline assignment: CDR1 SGHDT and CDR2 YYEEEE.

The chain has TRBV28 and TRBJ2-7; a weak D match, TRBD2 (6 bases). This CDR3 comprises 16 residues. Trimming removed 7 bases from V and 5 bases from J, with 24 bases in between. Germline V gene lookup returns CDR1 MDHEN and CDR2 SYDVKM. CDR3 sequence: CASIPSWRDSVNEQYF. Written as DNA, the CDR3 is TGTGCCAGCATCCCGTCTTGGCGGGACTCCGTTAACGAGCAGTACTTC.

This clone has just one count. V gene TRBV5-1 combines with J gene TRBJ2-5, with D maybe TRBD1 (6 bases). The CDR3 extends over 15 amino acids. Trimming cost V 0 bases and J 4 bases, with 13 bases left between them. Germline CDR1 reads SGHRS; CDR2 reads YFSETQ. Written as DNA, the CDR3 is TGCGCCAGCAGCTTGGAGAAGGGACACGGAGAGACCCAGTACTTC. Translation gives CASSLEKGHGETQYF.

The CDR3 is CATSGEGSLITEAFF. The CDR3 DNA reads as TGTGCCACCTCAGGGGAAGGGAGTCTCATCACTGAAGCTTTCTTT. The chain has TRBV2 and TRBJ1-1; D is perhaps TRBD1 (6 bases). CDR3 length: 15 residues. V was shortened by 10 bases and J by 4 bases, with 22 bases between the two germline ends. Germline assignment: CDR1 SNHLY and CDR2 FYNNEI.

The chain combines TRBV7-2 with TRBJ2-2; 8 nucleotides match TRBD1. With V trimmed by 1 base and J by 13 bases, 2 bases remained unmatched. CDR1 and CDR2 from the germline V gene are SGHTA and FQGNSA. CDR3 length: 12 amino acids. CDR3 nucleotides: TGTGCCAGCAGCTTAGACAGGGGGTGGCTGTTTTTT. Translating it yields CASSLDRGWLFF.

The chain links TRBV28 to TRBJ2-7, with D possibly being TRBD1 or TRBD2 (5 bases each). Germline V gives CDR1 MDHEN, CDR2 SYDVKM. V lost 10 bases and J lost 2, with 15 bases in between. The CDR3 consists of 13 residues. The CDR3 DNA follows: TGTGCCACACGGGGTAAGGGGACCTACGAGCAGTACTTC. Its translation is CATRGKGTYEQYF.

This clone showed up just once. The rearrangement links TRBV13 to TRBJ2-5; 7 bases agree with TRBD2. V trimming: 5 bases; J trimming: 3 bases; junction bases outside the gene matches: 6. Germline CDR1 and CDR2: PRHDT and FYEKMQ (reference sequence). The CDR3 has 14 residues. The CDR3 sequence: CASSSYLAEETQYF. CDR3 DNA sequence: TGTGCCAGCAGCAGCTACCTAGCGGAAGAGACCCAGTACTTC.

V gene TRBV5-1 combines with J gene TRBJ2-5, with D perhaps given as TRBD1 or TRBD2 (5 bases each). V shed 4 bases and J shed 0 bases, with 10 bases lying between them. Germline CDR1 SGHRS, CDR2 YFSETQ. The CDR3 runs to 14 residues. The CDR3 bases are TGCGCCAGCAGCGAGGGGACGTACCAAGAGACCCAGTACTTC. It specifies CASSEGTYQETQYF. The complete variable domain, with remaining parts taken from reference TRBV5-1 and TRBJ2-5, reads KAGVTQTPRYLIKTRGQQVTLSCSPISGHRSVSWYQQTPGQGLQFLFEYFSETQRNKGNFPGRFSGRQFSNSRSEMNVSTLELGDSALYLCASSEGTYQETQYFGPGTRLLVL.

The V gene is TRBV4-1, the J gene TRBJ2-1; 7 nucleotides align to TRBD2. The V gene's germline CDR1 is MGHRA and CDR2 YSYEKL. This CDR3 comprises 16 residues. After removal of 3 bases from V and 4 bases from J, the junction contained 9 bases not matched to a gene. CDR3 nucleotides: TGCGCCAGCAGCCAGAGCCGGACGGGAGGTTACAATGAGCAGTTCTTC. The encoded protein is CASSQSRTGGYNEQFF.

The chain links TRBV29-1 to TRBJ1-1; 7 nucleotides match TRBD1. The V gene end was trimmed by 0 bases and the J gene end by 1 base; junction bases not matched to a gene: 8. This CDR3 is built from 16 residues. The germline gives CDR1 SQVTM, CDR2 ANQGSEA. The CDR3 DNA reads TGCAGCGTTGAAGACCTTTTTGACAGGGCGAACACTGAAGCTTTCTTT. The encoded protein is CSVEDLFDRANTEAFF.

The chain employs TRBV2 and TRBJ2-2; D call uncertain. The CDR3 covers 13 residues. Deletions cut 8 bases from V and 1 base from J, with 8 bases between. Germline CDR1 and CDR2: SNHLY and FYNNEI. The CDR3 region is CASLGQNTGELFF. Written as DNA, the CDR3 is TGTGCCAGCTTAGGGCAGAACACCGGGGAGCTGTTTTTT.

This chain connects TRBV11-2 to TRBJ2-1; D unclear. Trimming cost V 1 base and J 6 bases, with 4 bases left between them. The CDR3 is 12 residues long. Germline V gene data show CDR1 as SGHAT and CDR2 as FQNNGV. CDR3 protein: CASSLGPNEQFF. CDR3 nucleotide sequence: TGTGCCAGCAGCTTAGGTCCCAATGAGCAGTTCTTC.

The chain joins TRBV9 to TRBJ2-3, with 8 bases aligning to TRBD1. Germline CDR1 and CDR2: SGDLS and YYNGEE. The CDR3 is 18 residues long. J was trimmed by 1 base and V by 0 bases; bases with no gene match: 10. CDR3 DNA: TGTGCCAGCAGCGTAGTCCCCTTCAGGGGGCAAGGCACAGATACGCAGTATTTT. Its translation: CASSVVPFRGQGTDTQYF.

The gene calls are TRBV10-3 and TRBJ1-2, with 8 positions matching TRBD1. The CDR3 extends over 14 amino acids. The germline CDR1 and CDR2 sequences are ENHRY and SYGVKD. V dropped 2 bases and J dropped 6; count of bases not matched to a gene: 5. The CDR3 DNA sequence: TGTGCCATCAGTGAGCTTGGACAGGGCGATGGCTACACCTTC. It yields the protein CAISELGQGDGYTF.

The chain links TRBV4-1 to TRBJ2-6, with 11 bases fitting TRBD2. The germline V gene has CDR1 MGHRA and CDR2 YSYEKL. The V and J ends lost 1 base and 0 bases, in that order; junction bases with no gene match: 5. This CDR3 is built from 19 residues. The CDR3, as DNA: TGCGCCAGCAGCCAAGGTCGACTAGCGGGATACTCTGGGGCCAACGTCCTGACTTTC. This sequence encodes CASSQGRLAGYSGANVLTF.

J is TRBJ2-7 and V is TRBV6-5; the D is unclear. Germline-derived CDR1 and CDR2 are MNHEY and SVGAGI. The CDR3 extends over 12 amino acids. Deletions cut 5 bases from V and 12 bases from J, with 17 bases between. The CDR3 nucleotides read TGTGCCAGCAGTCCCTCACCTACTAATTGGTACTTC. Its protein is CASSPSPTNWYF.

The chain uses TRBV5-1 and TRBJ2-7; 8 nucleotides line up with TRBD1. This CDR3 contains 14 residues. The germline V gene encodes CDR1 SGHRS and CDR2 YFSETQ. Losses at the gene ends were 2 bases for V and 5 bases for J; bases not matched to a gene: 6. CDR3 DNA: TGCGCCAGCAGCTTCCAGGGGGCCGAGGACGAGCAGTACTTC. Its translation: CASSFQGAEDEQYF.

J is TRBJ2-7 and V is TRBV7-9; tentative D call: TRBD2 (6 bases). The CDR3 covers 15 residues. The V end was cut by 5 bases, the J end by 4 bases, with 18 bases between. Germline CDR1 reads SEHNR; CDR2 reads FQNEAQ (reference sequence). CDR3 region: CASSPLEGPAYEQYF. Here the CDR3 DNA reads TGTGCCAGCAGCCCCCTGGAGGGTCCTGCGTACGAGCAGTACTTC.

In its sample, this clone was seen once. V is TRBV5-1 and J is TRBJ2-5, with 8 bases fitting TRBD2. Per germline, CDR1 SGHRS and CDR2 YFSETQ. The CDR3 has 14 residues. With 2 bases clipped from V and 5 bases from J, the junction kept 5 bases outside the gene matches. CDR3 coding DNA: TGCGCCAGCAGCTTCGGGACTAGGGGCGAGACCCAGTACTTC. Its protein product is CASSFGTRGETQYF.

The chain uses TRBV5-1 and TRBJ2-7, with 7 bases matching TRBD1. Germline V lookup: CDR1 SGHRS, CDR2 YFSETQ. Trimming at V came to 1 base and at J to 5 bases, leaving 9 bases not matched to a gene. The CDR3 sequence is 15 residues long. CDR3 residues: CASSLRGGDSNEQYF. The CDR3 bases are TGCGCCAGCAGCTTGAGAGGGGGCGATAGCAACGAGCAGTACTTC.

This chain uses TRBV27 with TRBJ2-3; 7 bases agree with TRBD2. This CDR3 has 14 residues. With V trimmed by 3 bases and J by 6 bases, 6 bases remained unmatched. Germline assignment: CDR1 MNHEY and CDR2 SMNVEV (reference sequence). CDR3 sequence: CASSFWGRADTQYF. The CDR3 DNA sequence: TGTGCCAGCAGTTTTTGGGGGAGGGCCGATACGCAGTATTTT.

The rearrangement uses TRBV19 and TRBJ1-1; possible D gene TRBD1, 5 bases. This CDR3 is built from 14 residues. CDR1 and CDR2 (germline): LNHDA, SQIVND (reference sequence). V gave up 6 bases and J gave up 3 bases, with 14 bases separating them. Here the CDR3 reads CASSQIGGDTEAFF. CDR3 coding DNA: TGTGCCAGTAGCCAAATAGGAGGGGACACTGAAGCTTTCTTT.

This rearrangement joins TRBV10-1 to TRBJ2-2, with D maybe TRBD2 (5 bases). With 3 bases removed from V and 0 bases from J, the gap between germline ends came to 8 bases. CDR3 size: 15 residues. CDR1 and CDR2 from the germline V gene are WNHNN and SYGVQD (reference sequence). The CDR3: CASSDAGSNTGELFF. Here the CDR3 DNA reads TGCGCCAGCAGTGACGCGGGCTCGAACACCGGGGAGCTGTTTTTT.

This clone has only one observation. The chain recombines TRBV19 with TRBJ1-2; TRBD1 might be the D (5 bases). The CDR3 sequence is 14 residues long. From germline, CDR1 is LNHDA and CDR2 SQIVND (reference sequence). Trimming left V 3 bases short and J 4 bases short, with 12 bases between. The CDR3, as DNA: TGTGCCAGTAGTATCCCCGGGGGAACCTATGGCTACACCTTC. Its translation is CASSIPGGTYGYTF.